This TCR beta chain was obtained from a study of blood T cell repertoires in COVID-19. Study-level information: Some COVID-19 samples were acute and others convalescent; all came from the United States, Italy and Spain.

Germline lookup yields CDR1 SGHKS and CDR2 YYEKEE (reference sequence). This CDR3 region has 14 residues. V lost 3 bases, J lost 8 bases, and 12 bases lay in between. Libraries were prepared by immunoSEQ multiplex PCR; TCRdb keeps only in-frame clonotypes and omits some of them. The table has roughly 30,000 clones, around four fifths seen once. The clonotype comes from a woman aged 60-75 years with acute or convalescent COVID-19. Sequencing input: peripheral blood. The genes are TRBV5-5 and TRBJ1-6, with D maybe TRBD1 (5 bases). Written as DNA, the CDR3 is TGTGCCAGCAGCTCCGGGCCGGGGGATTCACCCCTCCACTTT. Protein: CASSSGPGDSPLHF.